Sequencing of this TCR beta chain was carried out in a study of patients and donors after allogeneic stem cell transplantation. TCRdb used MiXCR to reprocess the RT-PCR reads, holding one entry per CDR3 protein. The table has some 160,000 distinct CDR3 sequences, 20% to 25% seen once. Germline lookup yields CDR1 MNHEY and CDR2 SVGAGI. The length of the CDR3 is 14 residues. With 6 bases clipped from V and 0 bases from J, the junction kept 5 bases outside the gene matches. This clonotype was seen a few times. The TCR originated in a human donor who was either an allogeneic HSCT recipient or a stem cell or donor lymphocyte infusion donor (not recorded which). It is not recorded whose cells these are; they may come from a transplant donor. The sample consisted of blood, either unsorted or a sorted T cell fraction (not recorded which). The gene calls are TRBV6-5 and TRBJ2-7; 7 bases are shared with TRBD1. The CDR3 reads CASRLGDSSYEQYF. DNA for the CDR3: TGTGCCAGCAGGCTGGGGGACAGCTCCTACGAGCAGTACTTC.